This is a list of T cell receptor beta chains from one sample in a study of control samples from healthy donors and cancer patients. Produced via immunoSEQ multiplex PCR; TCRdb's table is partial and in-frame only. In the table there are 63,000 or so clones, nearly 85% of which are singletons. The specimen was blood. All receptors come from a man in his fifties or sixties in good health. Both conserved end residues are part of each CDR3. D genes are given only for firm matches. Clone sizes are given selectively: once, few, many, or a class where the clone is expanded.

CDR3nt	CDR3aa	abundance	v_gene	d_gene	j_gene
TGCGCCAGCAGCCTGGAGGTCGGGGGGAACACTGAAGCTTTCTTT	CASSLEVGGNTEAFF	-	TRBV5-1	-	TRBJ1-1
TGTGCCAGCTCACCCAGAACATCAGGGGCCGGGGAGCTGTTTTTT	CASSPRTSGAGELFF	-	TRBV18	-	TRBJ2-2
TGTGCCAGCAGTGGCGCTAATCAGCCCCAGCATTTT	CASSGANQPQHF	-	TRBV28	-	TRBJ1-5
TGTGCCAGCAGTTTATGGGGCTATAGCAATCAGCCCCAGCATTTT	CASSLWGYSNQPQHF	-	TRBV27	-	TRBJ1-5
TGTGCCAGCAGCTTTGGGGATAGCAATCAGCCCCAGCATTTT	CASSFGDSNQPQHF	-	TRBV7-2	-	TRBJ1-5
TGTGCCAGTAGTATACAGGGCGGGAGAATAACCGGGGAGCTGTTTTTT	CASSIQGGRITGELFF	-	TRBV19	TRBD2	TRBJ2-2
TGTGCCTGGATCCAAACTGAAGCTTTCTTT	CAWIQTEAFF	once	TRBV30	-	TRBJ1-1
TGTGCCAGCAGCTTAGTTTCCTCCGGGGGCGGCGCAGGGAGCCCCCCTTACTTC	CASSLVSSGGGAGSPPYF	-	TRBV7-9	-	TRBJ2-5
TGTGCCACCAGTGAAAGGGGATGGGTTGCCAATGAGCAGTTCTTC	CATSERGWVANEQFF	-	TRBV24-1	-	TRBJ2-1
TGTGCCAGCAGTGAAAAGGGTCCGGGTGGCGGGCAGCCCCAGCATTTT	CASSEKGPGGGQPQHF	-	TRBV6-1	-	TRBJ1-5
TGTGCCGGCAGTTATTCCGGGACAGGGAATCCCGGGGAGCTGTTTTTT	CAGSYSGTGNPGELFF	-	TRBV6-5	TRBD1	TRBJ2-2
TGTGCCAGCAGCTTAGACCCCGACAGGGCGGATGCTTTCTTT	CASSLDPDRADAFF	-	TRBV11-2	TRBD1	TRBJ1-1
TGTGCCTGTACCGGAGGGGTGGATTCACCCCTCCACTTT	CACTGGVDSPLHF	-	TRBV19	-	TRBJ1-6
TGTGCCAGCAGCCAAGTAGCGGGGGGTCCCTACGAGCAGTACTTC	CASSQVAGGPYEQYF	once	TRBV3-1/TRBV3-2	TRBD2	TRBJ2-7
TGTGCCAGCAGTGAGAGCGGAGGGAGCCAGCATTTT	CASSESGGSQHF	-	TRBV28	-	TRBJ1-5
TGTGCCAGCTCATTACAGGCGTACGAGCAGTACTTC	CASSLQAYEQYF	-	TRBV18	-	TRBJ2-7
TGTGCCAGCAGTTACGGAACAGGGGACTCTGGAAACACCATATATTTT	CASSYGTGDSGNTIYF	many	TRBV6-5	TRBD1	TRBJ1-3
TGTGCCAGCAGTCCGACTAGCCCAGATACGCAGTATTTT	CASSPTSPDTQYF	-	TRBV6-5	TRBD2	TRBJ2-3
TGTGCCACCAGTGTGGGGGGACAGGGCCTCACAGATACGCAGTATTTT	CATSVGGQGLTDTQYF	few	TRBV24-1	TRBD1	TRBJ2-3
TGTGCCAGCAGACCAAGAGGGTCAGCTAACTATGGCTACACCTTC	CASRPRGSANYGYTF	-	TRBV7-9	-	TRBJ1-2
TGTGCCAGCAGCTTTTCGGACAATGAGCAGTTCTTC	CASSFSDNEQFF	-	TRBV11-3	-	TRBJ2-1
TGTGCCAGCAGAAGAGACTTGCCGCCCCAAGAGACCCAGTACTTC	CASRRDLPPQETQYF	-	TRBV7-2	-	TRBJ2-5
TGTGCTAGTGGTTTGGACGAACAGGGGGAAGGTGAAAAACTGTTTTTT	CASGLDEQGEGEKLFF	-	TRBV12-5	TRBD1	TRBJ1-4
TGTGCCAGCAGCTCCATGAGCGGAACCGGAAGCAATGAGCAGTTCTTC	CASSSMSGTGSNEQFF	once	TRBV11-1	-	TRBJ2-1
TGTGCCAGCAGCTTGGATGCGAGCGCGAGGGGAAAGACCCAGTACTTC	CASSLDASARGKTQYF	-	TRBV5-4	-	TRBJ2-5
TGTGCCAGCAGCCGGACTAGCGGGAGGGCCTCACACACCGGGGAGCTGTTTTTT	CASSRTSGRASHTGELFF	-	TRBV7-6	TRBD2	TRBJ2-2
TGTGCCTGGAAGATAGCGGGGGGGCCAGATACGCAGTATTTT	CAWKIAGGPDTQYF	-	TRBV30	TRBD2	TRBJ2-3
TGTGCCAGCAGCTTTCCGGGGCAGAACACTGAAGCTTTCTTT	CASSFPGQNTEAFF	-	TRBV7-9	-	TRBJ1-1
TGTGCCAGCTCAAACGGGACAGGGGGCACAGATACGCAGTATTTT	CASSNGTGGTDTQYF	-	TRBV18	TRBD1	TRBJ2-3
TGTGCCAGCACCTCCGGGACAGGGGGGTGGGATACGCAGTATTTT	CASTSGTGGWDTQYF	few	TRBV6-5	TRBD1	TRBJ2-3
TGCGCCAGCAGCTCGACTAGCGGGAGCGCAGATACGCAGTATTTT	CASSSTSGSADTQYF	-	TRBV5-1	TRBD2	TRBJ2-3
TGTGCCAGCAGCGTAGCACTGGACAGGGAAGCTTTCTTT	CASSVALDREAFF	-	TRBV9	TRBD1	TRBJ1-1
TGTGCCAGCAGCACCGTTGGGAGCTATGGCTACACCTTC	CASSTVGSYGYTF	-	TRBV9	-	TRBJ1-2
TGTGCCAGCAGCTTGGACAGGGGGAATGAAAAACTGTTTTTT	CASSLDRGNEKLFF	once	TRBV7-2	TRBD1	TRBJ1-4
TGTGCCAGCAGTTTATCGGCAGGGCTGATTTATGGCTACACCTTC	CASSLSAGLIYGYTF	few	TRBV27	-	TRBJ1-2
TGTGCTAGCAGCTTAGTTAAACGGGAGGGCTCAGAGACCCAGTACTTC	CASSLVKREGSETQYF	-	TRBV7-7	TRBD2	TRBJ2-5
TGTGCCAGCAGCATACAGGCTGACACTGAAGCTTTCTTT	CASSIQADTEAFF	-	TRBV7-9	-	TRBJ1-1
TGTGCCAGCAGCCAACCGGGACTAGCGGGGGACTACGAGCAGTACTTC	CASSQPGLAGDYEQYF	few	TRBV14	TRBD2	TRBJ2-7
TGTGCCAGCAGTGAAGGGGGGCCCACTGAAGCTTTCTTT	CASSEGGPTEAFF	-	TRBV2	-	TRBJ1-1
TGCGCCAGCAGCGATCCAGCGGGTATACGGGAGACCCAGTACTTC	CASSDPAGIRETQYF	-	TRBV5-1	-	TRBJ2-5
TGTGCCAGCAGCTTAAGGGTTTCCGATACGCAGTATTTT	CASSLRVSDTQYF	-	TRBV11-3	-	TRBJ2-3
TGCGCCAGCAGCCACGGACAAGGCGGGAACACTGAAGCTTTCTTT	CASSHGQGGNTEAFF	-	TRBV4-3	-	TRBJ1-1
TGCGCCAGCAGCCAAGAACAGGGGGCGAGTTTGGGAACCAAAAACATTCAGTACTTC	CASSQEQGASLGTKNIQYF	-	TRBV4-1	TRBD1	TRBJ2-4
TGTGCCAGCTCGCCAGGACGGAAACAAGAGACCCAGTACTTC	CASSPGRKQETQYF	-	TRBV18	-	TRBJ2-5
TGCGCCAGCAGCCAAGATTTCTTAGCATTAGAGACCCAGTACTTC	CASSQDFLALETQYF	few	TRBV4-3	-	TRBJ2-5
TGTGCCAGCAGCTCGGGGGTTATCTACGAGCAGTACTTC	CASSSGVIYEQYF	once	TRBV11-1	-	TRBJ2-7
TGTGCCAGCAGCCAAGGAAGTCCCCTCCACTTT	CASSQGSPLHF	-	TRBV4-2	-	TRBJ1-6
TGTGCCACCTTTGAGCGGGAGGGCTCCTACGAGCAGTACTTC	CATFEREGSYEQYF	-	TRBV6-5	TRBD2	TRBJ2-7
TGCGCCAGCAGCCAAGTAGAGGGCACTGAAGCTTTCTTT	CASSQVEGTEAFF	-	TRBV4-3	-	TRBJ1-1
TGTGCCAGCAGACTTCAGACAGGGAGGAACACTGAAGCTTTCTTT	CASRLQTGRNTEAFF	-	TRBV7-2	TRBD1	TRBJ1-1
TGTGCCATCATGGCATCTGGTCAAAACAGGCATGAGCAGTTCTTC	CAIMASGQNRHEQFF	once	TRBV10-3	-	TRBJ2-1
TGTGCCAGCAGCGCCGGGACAGGGGGCAGAGAAAAACTGTTTTTT	CASSAGTGGREKLFF	-	TRBV7-2	TRBD1	TRBJ1-4